Below are 23 T cell receptor beta chains sequenced from a single sample in a study of neurological immune-mediated disorders. Stated time point: longitudinal time-point 2. TCRdb fed the 5' RACE reads into MiXCR, producing one record per CDR3 protein. The table shows over 55,000 distinct CDR3 sequences, with more than 8% occurring only once. What was sequenced was PBMCs. The receptors come from a man aged 30 to 39 in good health.

This clonotype was recorded at least ten times. V gene TRBV5-1 combines with J gene TRBJ2-2; 10 bases map to TRBD1. The germline V gene encodes CDR1 SGHRS and CDR2 YFSETQ. V was clipped by 4 bases and J by 5 bases; unmatched bases: 5. This CDR3 has 15 amino acids. Here the CDR3 reads CASSPGTGVTGELFF. Here the CDR3 DNA reads TGCGCCAGCAGCCCCGGGACAGGGGTAACCGGGGAGCTGTTTTTT. Full variable domain (missing parts from reference TRBV5-1 and TRBJ2-2): KAGVTQTPRYLIKTRGQQVTLSCSPISGHRSVSWYQQTPGQGLQFLFEYFSETQRNKGNFPGRFSGRQFSNSRSEMNVSTLELGDSALYLCASSPGTGVTGELFFGEGSRLTVL.

This clonotype was picked up many times. The genes are TRBV6-1 and TRBJ1-4, with 8 bases lining up with TRBD1. With 4 bases clipped from V and 7 bases from J, the junction kept 5 bases outside the gene matches. CDR3 length equals 14 residues. Germline V lookup: CDR1 MNHNS, CDR2 SASEGT. The CDR3 is CASSGAGGREKLFF. In nucleotides, the CDR3 is TGTGCCAGCAGTGGGGCAGGGGGCCGTGAAAAACTGTTTTTT.

The table lists this clonotype with a few counts. The gene calls are TRBV20-1 and TRBJ1-2; no reliable D call. Germline V lookup: CDR1 DFQATT, CDR2 SNEGSKA (reference sequence). The CDR3 is made up of 14 amino acids. Trimming removed 5 bases from V and 3 bases from J, with 16 bases in between. The CDR3 loop is CSAGPGLTYYGYTF. The CDR3 DNA is TGCAGTGCTGGACCAGGATTGACCTACTATGGCTACACCTTC.

This clonotype was counted many times. The V call is TRBV4-1, the J call TRBJ2-7; D is undetermined. The CDR3 has 15 amino acids. Germline V CDR1 and CDR2: MGHRA, YSYEKL. Trimming stripped 0 bases from V and 5 bases from J, with 14 bases between. The CDR3 protein is CASSQDLPGTDEQYF. The CDR3 DNA reads TGCGCCAGCAGCCAAGATCTCCCAGGCACCGACGAGCAGTACTTC.

The sample holds many counts of this clonotype. V usage is TRBV28 and J usage is TRBJ2-6; D is perhaps TRBD2 (6 bases). The CDR3 totals 18 residues. CDR1 and CDR2 (germline): MDHEN, SYDVKM. Trimming took 5 bases from V and 0 from J, leaving 17 bases between them. The CDR3 coding sequence is TGTGCCAGCAGTCTCCCCAGGGCGGGGACCTCTGGGGCCAACGTCCTGACTTTC. As protein: CASSLPRAGTSGANVLTF.

The chain recombines TRBV28 with TRBJ2-5; no firm D call. CDR1 and CDR2 (germline): MDHEN, SYDVKM. V was pared by 4 bases and J by 0 bases, with 15 bases between. CDR3 length equals 16 residues. The CDR3 sequence: CASSSSATGYQETQYF. The CDR3 DNA reads TGTGCCAGCAGTTCCTCAGCCACCGGTTACCAAGAGACCCAGTACTTC.

This clonotype has just a few counts. The chain couples TRBV18 to TRBJ1-2; D is uncertain. The CDR3 consists of 12 residues. The germline gives CDR1 KGHSH, CDR2 LQKENI. The V end lost 5 bases, the J end lost 5 bases, and 9 bases lay between the germline ends. Here the CDR3 reads CASSTEDYGYTF. CDR3 nucleotide sequence: TGTGCCAGCTCAACGGAAGATTATGGCTACACCTTC.

This clonotype was detected many times. The chain combines TRBV7-6 with TRBJ2-3; D unclear. V lost 0 bases, J lost 5 bases, and 9 bases lay in between. This CDR3 comprises 14 residues. The germline gives CDR1 SGHVS, CDR2 FNYEAQ. As DNA, the CDR3 is TGTGCCAGCAGCTTAGCGCTCCAGAGAGATACGCAGTATTTT. Translation: CASSLALQRDTQYF. Together with reference TRBV7-6 and TRBJ2-3, the CDR3 gives the full variable domain: GAGVSQSPRYKVTKRGQDVALRCDPISGHVSLYWYRQALGQGPEFLTYFNYEAQQDKSGLPNDRFSAERPEGSISTLTIQRTEQRDSAMYRCASSLALQRDTQYFGPGTRLTVL.

The rearrangement joins TRBV14 to TRBJ2-7; 8 bases are a match to TRBD2. Per the germline V gene, CDR1 is SGHDN and CDR2 is FVKESK. V was clipped by 2 bases and J by 3 bases; unmatched bases: 3. This CDR3 region has 14 residues. The CDR3: CASSQLGLDYEQYF. CDR3 in DNA: TGTGCCAGCAGCCAACTGGGACTAGACTACGAGCAGTACTTC.

In its sample, this clonotype was seen many times. The chain combines TRBV9 with TRBJ2-2; TRBD2 is a possible D gene (6 bases). Looked up from germline, CDR1 is SGDLS and CDR2 is YYNGEE. Trimming left V 4 bases short and J 3 bases short, with 16 bases between. The CDR3 has 16 residues. As DNA, the CDR3 is TGTGCCAGCAGCAAGTCTGGAGGGAGGTACACCGGGGAGCTGTTTTTT. This gives the protein CASSKSGGRYTGELFF.

A remark on this clonotype: This may come from a read error, since a much larger clone is one base off. V is TRBV4-1 and J is TRBJ1-1; D gene uncertain. The CDR3 spans 15 residues. V lost 1 base and J 4 bases, leaving 13 bases between the germline ends. Looked up from germline, CDR1 is MGHRA and CDR2 is YSYEKL. The CDR3 loop is CASSQGWSGRTEAFF. For the CDR3, the DNA is TGCGCCAGCAGCCAAGGGTGGAGTGGGCGCACTGAAGCTTTCTTT.

The table lists this clonotype with many counts. The chain uses TRBV12-3 or TRBV12-4 and TRBJ2-5; 16 bases fit TRBD2. This CDR3 is 19 amino acids long. The V segment lost 5 bases and the J segment 0 bases; nucleotides outside the gene matches: 9. CDR3 sequence (DNA): TGTGCCAGCAGTCTCACGGGGACTAGCGGGAGGGCCTACCAAGAGACCCAGTACTTC. It specifies CASSLTGTSGRAYQETQYF.

The sample holds many counts of this clonotype. The J gene is TRBJ2-2, the V gene TRBV7-6; perhaps TRBD1 as D (5 bases). The CDR3 consists of 17 residues. The V end was cut by 1 base, the J end by 4 bases, with 16 bases between. CDR1 is SGHVS, CDR2 FNYEAQ, per germline. Written as DNA, the CDR3 is TGTGCCAGCAGCTTAGACAGGTCTCGCGGCCCCACCGGGGAGCTGTTTTTT. This codes for CASSLDRSRGPTGELFF.

This clonotype was counted at least ten times. The chain carries TRBV7-2 and TRBJ2-2; TRBD1 might be the D (5 bases). V dropped 6 bases and J dropped 5 bases, with 16 bases sitting between them. Germline assignment: CDR1 SGHTA and CDR2 FQGNSA. The length of the CDR3 is 15 residues. The chain's CDR3 is CASRFFSGATGELFF. The DNA of the CDR3 is TGTGCCAGCAGGTTCTTTAGTGGGGCGACCGGGGAGCTGTTTTTT.

This clonotype was counted many times. This rearrangement joins TRBV28 to TRBJ2-2; the match to TRBD1 covers 8 bases. CDR1 and CDR2 from the germline V gene are MDHEN and SYDVKM. Germline trimming cut 5 bases from V and 6 bases from J; bases unmatched to any gene: 5. This CDR3 contains 14 residues. The CDR3 nucleotides are TGTGCCAGCAGTGCAGGGGGCGCGGCCGGGGAGCTGTTTTTT. Protein product: CASSAGGAAGELFF.

This clonotype was counted ten times or more. At one boundary the junction diverges from the germline segment, which might be a read error. V and J are TRBV12-3 or TRBV12-4 and TRBJ1-1; D not resolved. This CDR3 comprises 13 residues. The CDR3 loop is CANSLREDTEAFF. CDR3 DNA sequence: TGTGCCAACAGTTTACGCGAGGACACTGAAGCTTTCTTT.

At least ten counts were recorded for this clonotype. This rearrangement joins TRBV7-2 to TRBJ1-6, with TRBD1 as a possible D gene (5 bases). The CDR3 spans 16 residues. V was trimmed by 1 base and J by 8 bases, leaving 15 bases between them. CDR1 is SGHTA, CDR2 FQGNSA, per germline. DNA of the CDR3: TGTGCCAGCAGCTTAGGGGGGGGGGTAATATATTCACCCCTCCACTTT. Encoded protein: CASSLGGGVIYSPLHF.

This clonotype has ten or more counts. The genes are TRBV29-1 and TRBJ2-1; D call uncertain. CDR1 and CDR2 from the germline V gene are SQVTM and ANQGSEA. CDR3 length: 11 amino acids. V gave up 5 bases and J gave up 8 bases, with 10 bases separating them. Here the CDR3 DNA reads TGCAGCGTTTCTAGTATCGATGAGCAGTTCTTC. Its translation is CSVSSIDEQFF.

This clonotype was observed at least ten times. The chain has TRBV27 and TRBJ2-3; 10 bases agree with TRBD2. This CDR3 spans 14 amino acids. V lost 7 bases and J lost 7; bases outside the gene matches: 8. Germline lookup yields CDR1 MNHEY and CDR2 SMNVEV (reference sequence). The CDR3 loop is CASNQAGGPYTQYF. The CDR3 DNA reads as TGTGCCAGCAATCAAGCGGGAGGGCCTTATACGCAGTATTTT.

At least ten counts were recorded for this clonotype. V is TRBV12-3 or TRBV12-4 and J is TRBJ2-7, with D hard to call. V lost 5 bases and J 2 bases, leaving 7 bases between the germline ends. This CDR3 has 12 amino acids. The chain's CDR3 is CASSPNPYEQYF. CDR3 bases: TGTGCCAGCAGTCCCAACCCCTACGAGCAGTACTTC.

Ten or more counts support this clonotype. The CDR3: CASSPQGINEKLFF. The CDR3 DNA reads as TGTGCCAGCAGTCCTCAGGGGATTAATGAAAAACTGTTTTTT. The chain recombines TRBV28 with TRBJ1-4; TRBD1 is a possible D gene (6 bases). CDR1 is MDHEN, CDR2 SYDVKM, per germline. The CDR3 extends over 14 amino acids. V lost 5 bases and J lost 4, with 11 bases in between.

There are many counts of this clonotype. V gene TRBV4-1 combines with J gene TRBJ2-3; D assignment may be TRBD1 or TRBD2 (5 bases each). V was clipped by 1 base and J by 3 bases, with 11 bases between them. CDR3 size: 15 residues. The germline V gene encodes CDR1 MGHRA and CDR2 YSYEKL. CDR3 sequence reads: CASSQVEGFTDTQYF. The CDR3 nucleotides read TGCGCCAGCAGCCAAGTCGAGGGGTTTACAGATACGCAGTATTTT.

This clonotype occurred many times. This chain joins TRBV5-1 and TRBJ2-2; no clear D. Germline V gives CDR1 SGHRS, CDR2 YFSETQ. This CDR3 is built from 15 residues. Trimming stripped 0 bases from V and 0 bases from J, with 6 bases between. Here the CDR3 reads CASSLVLANTGELFF. CDR3 bases: TGCGCCAGCAGCTTGGTGCTAGCGAACACCGGGGAGCTGTTTTTT.